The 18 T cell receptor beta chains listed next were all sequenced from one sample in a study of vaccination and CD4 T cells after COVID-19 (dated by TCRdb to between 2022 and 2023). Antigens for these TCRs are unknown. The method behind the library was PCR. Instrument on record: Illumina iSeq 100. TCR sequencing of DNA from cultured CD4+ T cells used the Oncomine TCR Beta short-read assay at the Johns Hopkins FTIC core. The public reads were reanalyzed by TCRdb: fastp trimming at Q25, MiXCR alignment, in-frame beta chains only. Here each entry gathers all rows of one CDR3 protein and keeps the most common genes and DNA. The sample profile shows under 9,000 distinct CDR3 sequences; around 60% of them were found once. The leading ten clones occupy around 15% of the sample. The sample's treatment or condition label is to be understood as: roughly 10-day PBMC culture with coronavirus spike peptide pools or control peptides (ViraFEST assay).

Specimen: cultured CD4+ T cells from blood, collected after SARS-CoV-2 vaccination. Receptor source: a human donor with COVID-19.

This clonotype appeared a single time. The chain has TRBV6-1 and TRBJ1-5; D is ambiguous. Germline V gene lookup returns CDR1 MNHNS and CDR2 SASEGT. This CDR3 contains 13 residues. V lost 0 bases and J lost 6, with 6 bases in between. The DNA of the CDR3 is TGTGCCAGCAGTGAAGCGCCCAGTCAGCCCCAGCATTTT. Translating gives CASSEAPSQPQHF.

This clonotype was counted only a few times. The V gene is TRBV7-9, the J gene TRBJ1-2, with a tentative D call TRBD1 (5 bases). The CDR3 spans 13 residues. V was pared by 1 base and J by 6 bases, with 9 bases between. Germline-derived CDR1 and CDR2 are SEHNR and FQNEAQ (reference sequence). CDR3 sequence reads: CASSLGARDGYTF. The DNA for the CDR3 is TGTGCCAGCAGCTTAGGAGCCAGGGATGGCTACACCTTC.

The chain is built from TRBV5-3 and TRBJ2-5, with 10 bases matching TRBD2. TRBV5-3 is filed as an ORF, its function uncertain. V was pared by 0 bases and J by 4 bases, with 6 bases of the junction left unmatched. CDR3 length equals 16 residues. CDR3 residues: CARSLGLAGVGETQYF. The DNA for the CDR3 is TGTGCCAGAAGCTTGGGTCTAGCGGGGGTTGGAGAGACCCAGTACTTC.

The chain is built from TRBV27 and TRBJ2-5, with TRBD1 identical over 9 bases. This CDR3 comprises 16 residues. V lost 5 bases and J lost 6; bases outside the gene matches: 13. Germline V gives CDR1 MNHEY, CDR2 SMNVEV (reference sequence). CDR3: CASSGATGGSGKTQYF. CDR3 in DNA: TGTGCCAGCAGTGGTGCGACAGGGGGGTCCGGAAAGACCCAGTACTTC.

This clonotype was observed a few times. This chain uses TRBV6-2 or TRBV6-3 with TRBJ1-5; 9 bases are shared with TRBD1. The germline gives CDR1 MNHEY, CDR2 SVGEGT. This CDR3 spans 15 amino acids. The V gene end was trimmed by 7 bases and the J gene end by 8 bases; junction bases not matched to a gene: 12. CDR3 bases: TGTGCCAGCACCCTGACAGGGGGGCGGATTGAGCCCCAGCATTTT. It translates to CASTLTGGRIEPQHF.

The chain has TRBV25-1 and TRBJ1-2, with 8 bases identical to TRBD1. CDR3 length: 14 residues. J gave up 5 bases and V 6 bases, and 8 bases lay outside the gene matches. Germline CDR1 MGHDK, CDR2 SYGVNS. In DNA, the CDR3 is TGTGCCAGCAGACGGACAGGGAACCAGTATGGCTACACCTTC. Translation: CASRRTGNQYGYTF.

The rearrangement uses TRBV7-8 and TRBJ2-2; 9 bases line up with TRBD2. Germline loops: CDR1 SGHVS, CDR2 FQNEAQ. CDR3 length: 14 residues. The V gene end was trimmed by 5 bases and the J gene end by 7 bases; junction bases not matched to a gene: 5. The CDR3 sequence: CASSAGTSNGELFF. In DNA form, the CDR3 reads TGTGCCAGCAGCGCCGGGACTAGCAACGGGGAGCTGTTTTTT.

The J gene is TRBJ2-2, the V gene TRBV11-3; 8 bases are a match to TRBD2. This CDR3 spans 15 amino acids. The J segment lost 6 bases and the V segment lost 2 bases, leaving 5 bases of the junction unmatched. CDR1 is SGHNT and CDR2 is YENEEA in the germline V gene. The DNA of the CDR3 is TGTGCCAGCAGCTTAAGGTCGGGGGGGGCCGGGGAGCTGTTTTTT. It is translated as CASSLRSGGAGELFF.

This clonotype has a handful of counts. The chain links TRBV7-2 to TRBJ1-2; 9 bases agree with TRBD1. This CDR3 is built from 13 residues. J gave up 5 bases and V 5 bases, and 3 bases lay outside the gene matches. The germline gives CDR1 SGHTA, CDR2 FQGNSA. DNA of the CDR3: TGTGCCAGCAGCACCGGGACAGGGTATGGCTACACCTTC. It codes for CASSTGTGYGYTF.

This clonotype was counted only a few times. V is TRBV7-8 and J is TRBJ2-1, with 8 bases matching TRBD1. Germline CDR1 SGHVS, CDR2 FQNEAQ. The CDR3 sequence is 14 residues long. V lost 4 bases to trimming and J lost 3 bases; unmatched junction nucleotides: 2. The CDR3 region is CASSWTGIYNEQFF. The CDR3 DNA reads TGTGCCAGCAGCTGGACAGGGATCTACAATGAGCAGTTCTTC.

The CDR3 DNA reads as TGTGCCAGCAGCTTAGCGGTCGGGGGAATTACTTATGGCTACACCTTC. As protein: CASSLAVGGITYGYTF. The chain couples TRBV7-9 to TRBJ1-2; TRBD1 might be the D (5 bases). Germline CDR1 SEHNR, CDR2 FQNEAQ (reference sequence). The CDR3 extends over 16 amino acids. V lost 0 bases and J 5 bases, leaving 16 bases between the germline ends.

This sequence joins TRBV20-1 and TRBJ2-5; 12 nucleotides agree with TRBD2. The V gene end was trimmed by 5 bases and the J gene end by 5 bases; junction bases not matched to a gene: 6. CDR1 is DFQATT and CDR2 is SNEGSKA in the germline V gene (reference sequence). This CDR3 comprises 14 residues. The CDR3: CSAPGTSGQETQYF. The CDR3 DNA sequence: TGCAGTGCTCCCGGGACTAGCGGGCAGGAGACCCAGTACTTC.

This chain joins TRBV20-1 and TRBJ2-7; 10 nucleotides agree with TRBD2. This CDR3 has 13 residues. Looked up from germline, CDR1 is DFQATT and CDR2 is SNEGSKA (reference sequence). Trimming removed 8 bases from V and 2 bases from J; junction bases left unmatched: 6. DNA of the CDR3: TGCAGTTCAAGCGGGGGGGTTACCTACGAGCAGTACTTC. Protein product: CSSSGGVTYEQYF.

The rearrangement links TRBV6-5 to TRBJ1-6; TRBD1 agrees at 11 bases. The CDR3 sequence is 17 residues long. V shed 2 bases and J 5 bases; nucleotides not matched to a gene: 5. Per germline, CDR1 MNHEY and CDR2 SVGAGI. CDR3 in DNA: TGTGCCAGCAGTTACACCGGACAGGGGGCTAATAATTCACCCCTCCACTTT. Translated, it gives CASSYTGQGANNSPLHF.

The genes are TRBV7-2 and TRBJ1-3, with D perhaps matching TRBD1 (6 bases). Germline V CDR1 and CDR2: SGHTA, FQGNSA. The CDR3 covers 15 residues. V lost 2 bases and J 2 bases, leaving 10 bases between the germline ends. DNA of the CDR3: TGTGCCAGCAGCTTACGGGGGCAGACTGGAAACACCATATATTTT. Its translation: CASSLRGQTGNTIYF.

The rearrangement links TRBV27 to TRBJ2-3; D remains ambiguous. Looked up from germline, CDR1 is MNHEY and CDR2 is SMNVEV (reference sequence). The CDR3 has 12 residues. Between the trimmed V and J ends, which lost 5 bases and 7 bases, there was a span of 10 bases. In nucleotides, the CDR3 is TGTGCCAGCAGTCTTCACTCCAATACGCAGTATTTT. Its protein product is CASSLHSNTQYF.

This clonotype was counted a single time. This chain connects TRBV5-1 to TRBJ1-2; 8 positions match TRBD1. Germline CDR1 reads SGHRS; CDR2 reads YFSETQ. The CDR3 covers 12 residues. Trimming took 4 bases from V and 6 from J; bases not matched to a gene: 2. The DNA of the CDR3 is TGCGCCAGCAGCGTGGACAGGGATGGCTACACCTTC. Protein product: CASSVDRDGYTF. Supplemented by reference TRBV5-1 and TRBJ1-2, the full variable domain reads KAGVTQTPRYLIKTRGQQVTLSCSPISGHRSVSWYQQTPGQGLQFLFEYFSETQRNKGNFPGRFSGRQFSNSRSEMNVSTLELGDSALYLCASSVDRDGYTFGSGTRLTVV.

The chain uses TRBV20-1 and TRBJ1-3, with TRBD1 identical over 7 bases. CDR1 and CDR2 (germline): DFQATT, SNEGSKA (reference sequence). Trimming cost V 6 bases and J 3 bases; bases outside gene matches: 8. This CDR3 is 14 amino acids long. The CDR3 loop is CSARGGVGGNTIYF. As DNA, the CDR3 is TGCAGTGCCAGGGGGGGGGTTGGTGGAAACACCATATATTTT.